The present T cell receptor beta chain was sequenced within a study of blood T cell repertoires in COVID-19. Background on the study: The United States, Italy and Spain were the sources of the acute and convalescent COVID-19 samples. Sample material is recorded as cDNA or gDNA derived from T cells, B-cell-depleted T cells, or PBMCs.

In the authors' workflow: Estimated nucleated cell counts came from reference gene primer amplification. TCRdb keeps only in-frame clones here, not all; method: immunoSEQ multiplex PCR. For V, J and clone size, that table is used; D and trimming come from the DNA. This table has around 61,000 clones, roughly 81% appearing once. Input material: peripheral blood. The TCR was taken from a man aged 80 or over with acute or convalescent COVID-19.

CDR3 protein: CASSLARSTDTQYF. The CDR3 DNA reads TGTGCCAGCAGCTTAGCCAGAAGCACAGATACGCAGTATTTT. The gene calls are TRBV7-2 and TRBJ2-3; D gene unclear. V was clipped by 0 bases and J by 0 bases, with 4 bases between them. CDR1 and CDR2 (germline): SGHTA, FQGNSA. CDR3 size: 14 residues. The variable domain in full, with the rest retrieved from reference TRBV7-2 and TRBJ2-3, is GAGVSQSPSNKVTEKGKDVELRCDPISGHTALYWYRQSLGQGLEFLIYFQGNSAPDKSGLPSDRFSAERTGGSVSTLTIQRTQQEDSAVYLCASSLARSTDTQYFGPGTRLTVL.